Described below is a single T cell receptor beta chain sequence and its context. Its antigen is still unknown. Approximately 2 micrograms of genomic DNA from cryopreserved PBMCs went into TCR beta libraries. The data stem from a study of cytotoxic CD8 clonotypes in ibrutinib-treated CLL. Overall study: Enrolment comprised around 11 relapsed/refractory and roughly 15 treatment-naive patients; under 18 were IGHV unmutated. Whole-study results and caveats: Clonality rose at ibrutinib response, held steady in sustained remission, and fell toward baseline at progression.

The planned depth of sequencing spanned 1 in 200,000 to 1 in 1 million T cells. Sequencing used immunoSEQ multiplex PCR; TCRdb keeps in-frame clones, though not all of them. The table records tens of thousands of clones, over 75% of them present only once. CDR1 and CDR2 (germline): MGHRA, YSYEKL. The CDR3 extends over 14 amino acids. The V end was cut by 0 bases, the J end by 11 bases, with 13 bases between. The material was PBMCs, obtained after 12 months of ibrutinib treatment. The TCR comes from a human donor with chronic lymphocytic leukemia. The chain couples TRBV4-1 to TRBJ1-4; D unclear. CDR3: CASSQEGLTGKLFF. In nucleotides, the CDR3 is TGCGCCAGCAGCCAAGAGGGGTTAACGGGGAAACTGTTTTTT.